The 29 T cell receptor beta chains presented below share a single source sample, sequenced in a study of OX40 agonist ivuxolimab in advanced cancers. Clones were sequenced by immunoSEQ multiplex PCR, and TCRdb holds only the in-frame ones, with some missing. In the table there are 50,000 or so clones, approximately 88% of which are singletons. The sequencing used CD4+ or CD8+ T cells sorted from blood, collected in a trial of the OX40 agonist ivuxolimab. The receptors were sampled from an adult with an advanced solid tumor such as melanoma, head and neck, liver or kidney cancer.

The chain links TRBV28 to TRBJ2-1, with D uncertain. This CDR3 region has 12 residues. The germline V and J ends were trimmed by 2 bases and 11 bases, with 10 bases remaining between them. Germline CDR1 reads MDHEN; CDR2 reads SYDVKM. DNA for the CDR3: TGTGCCAGCAGTTTAAAGGGTGGAAAGCAGTTCTTC. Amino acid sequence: CASSLKGGKQFF.

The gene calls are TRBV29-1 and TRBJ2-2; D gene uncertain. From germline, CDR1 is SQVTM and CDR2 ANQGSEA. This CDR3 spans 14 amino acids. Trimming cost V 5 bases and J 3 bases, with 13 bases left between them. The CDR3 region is CSVKTSSDTGELFF. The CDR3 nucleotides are TGCAGCGTTAAGACCAGTTCGGACACCGGGGAGCTGTTTTTT.

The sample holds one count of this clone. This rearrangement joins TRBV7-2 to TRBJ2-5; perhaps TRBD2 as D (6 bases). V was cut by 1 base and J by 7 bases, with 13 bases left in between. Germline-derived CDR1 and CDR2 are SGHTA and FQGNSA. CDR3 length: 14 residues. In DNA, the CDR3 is TGTGCCAGCAGCTTAGAGCGGGCCAGAGGGACCCAGTACTTC. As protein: CASSLERARGTQYF.

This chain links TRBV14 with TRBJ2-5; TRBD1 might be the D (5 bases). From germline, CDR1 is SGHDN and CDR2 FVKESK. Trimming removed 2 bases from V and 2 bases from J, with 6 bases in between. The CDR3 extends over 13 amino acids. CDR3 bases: TGTGCCAGCAGCCAATACAGGCAAGAGACCCAGTACTTC. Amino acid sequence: CASSQYRQETQYF.

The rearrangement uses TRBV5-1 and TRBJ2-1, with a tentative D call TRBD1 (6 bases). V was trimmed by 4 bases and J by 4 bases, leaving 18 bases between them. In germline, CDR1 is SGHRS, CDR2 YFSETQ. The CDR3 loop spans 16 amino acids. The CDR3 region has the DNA TGCGCCAGCAGCCCAGGGGCGGGCCGAGGTTACAATGAGCAGTTCTTC. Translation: CASSPGAGRGYNEQFF. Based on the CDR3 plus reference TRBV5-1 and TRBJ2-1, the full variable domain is KAGVTQTPRYLIKTRGQQVTLSCSPISGHRSVSWYQQTPGQGLQFLFEYFSETQRNKGNFPGRFSGRQFSNSRSEMNVSTLELGDSALYLCASSPGAGRGYNEQFFGPGTRLTVL.

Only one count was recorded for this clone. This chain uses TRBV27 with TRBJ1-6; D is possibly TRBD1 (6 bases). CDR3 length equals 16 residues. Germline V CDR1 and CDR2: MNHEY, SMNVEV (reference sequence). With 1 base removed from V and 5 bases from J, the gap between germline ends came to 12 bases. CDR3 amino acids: CASSLWGQPNNSPLHF. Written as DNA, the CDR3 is TGTGCCAGCAGTTTATGGGGACAACCGAATAATTCACCCCTCCACTTT.

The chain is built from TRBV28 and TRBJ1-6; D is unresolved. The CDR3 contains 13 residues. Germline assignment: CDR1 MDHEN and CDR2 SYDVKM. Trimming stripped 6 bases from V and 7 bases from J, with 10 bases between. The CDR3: CASRSSVNSPLHF. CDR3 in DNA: TGTGCCAGCAGGTCGTCAGTAAATTCACCCCTCCACTTT.

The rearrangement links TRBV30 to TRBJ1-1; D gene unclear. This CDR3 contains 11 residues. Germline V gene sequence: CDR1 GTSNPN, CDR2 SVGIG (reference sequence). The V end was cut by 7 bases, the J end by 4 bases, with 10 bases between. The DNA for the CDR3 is TGTGCCTCCTCGCGGGGCACTGAAGCTTTCTTT. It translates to CASSRGTEAFF.

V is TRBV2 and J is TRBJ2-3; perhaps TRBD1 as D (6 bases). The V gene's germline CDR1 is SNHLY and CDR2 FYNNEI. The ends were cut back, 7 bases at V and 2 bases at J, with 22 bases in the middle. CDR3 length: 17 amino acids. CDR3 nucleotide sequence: TGTGCCAGCATGCAGGGGAGAGGGCGGGTCGTCACAGATACGCAGTATTTT. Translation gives CASMQGRGRVVTDTQYF.

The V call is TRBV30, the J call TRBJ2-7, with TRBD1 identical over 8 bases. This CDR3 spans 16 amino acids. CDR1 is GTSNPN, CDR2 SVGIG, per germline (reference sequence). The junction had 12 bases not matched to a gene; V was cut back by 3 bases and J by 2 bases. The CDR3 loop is CAWSRKQGTGAYEQYF. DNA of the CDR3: TGTGCCTGGAGCCGTAAACAAGGGACAGGAGCCTACGAGCAGTACTTC.

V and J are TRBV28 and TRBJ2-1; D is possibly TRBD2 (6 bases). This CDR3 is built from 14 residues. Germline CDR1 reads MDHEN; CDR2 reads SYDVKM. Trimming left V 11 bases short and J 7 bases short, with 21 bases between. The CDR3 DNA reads TGTGCCTCGAGCCCCCTGTTAAGCGGGAATGAGCAGTTCTTC. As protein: CASSPLLSGNEQFF.

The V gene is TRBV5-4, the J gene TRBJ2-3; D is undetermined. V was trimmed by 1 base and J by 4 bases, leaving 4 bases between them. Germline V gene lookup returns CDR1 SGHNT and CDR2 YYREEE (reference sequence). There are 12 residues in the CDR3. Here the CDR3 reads CASSLYPDTQYF. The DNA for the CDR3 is TGTGCCAGCAGCTTGTACCCAGATACGCAGTATTTT. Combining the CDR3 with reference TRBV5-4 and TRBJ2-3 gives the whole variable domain ETGVTQSPTHLIKTRGQQVTLRCSSQSGHNTVSWYQQALGQGPQFIFQYYREEENGRGNFPPRFSGLQFPNYSSELNVNALELDDSALYLCASSLYPDTQYFGPGTRLTVL.

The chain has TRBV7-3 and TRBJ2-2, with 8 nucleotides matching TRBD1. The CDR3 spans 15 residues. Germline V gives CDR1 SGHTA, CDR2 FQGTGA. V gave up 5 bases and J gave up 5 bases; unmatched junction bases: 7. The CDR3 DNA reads TGTGCCAGCAGCCCCCCCGGGACAGGAACCGGGGAGCTGTTTTTT. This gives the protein CASSPPGTGTGELFF.

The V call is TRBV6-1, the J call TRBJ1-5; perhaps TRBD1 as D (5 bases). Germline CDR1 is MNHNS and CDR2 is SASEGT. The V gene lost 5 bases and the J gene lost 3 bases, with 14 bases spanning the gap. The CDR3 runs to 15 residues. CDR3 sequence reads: CASSWQGLTNQPQHF. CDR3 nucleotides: TGTGCCAGCAGTTGGCAGGGACTTACCAATCAGCCCCAGCATTTT.

CDR3 nucleotides: TGTGCCAGCAGTGAATGGGCCTACGAGCAGTACGTC. Translating gives CASSEWAYEQYV. This chain connects TRBV2 to TRBJ2-7; no firm D call. CDR1 and CDR2 (germline): SNHLY, FYNNEI. The V and J ends lost 2 bases and 2 bases respectively, with 4 bases between them. The CDR3 covers 12 residues.

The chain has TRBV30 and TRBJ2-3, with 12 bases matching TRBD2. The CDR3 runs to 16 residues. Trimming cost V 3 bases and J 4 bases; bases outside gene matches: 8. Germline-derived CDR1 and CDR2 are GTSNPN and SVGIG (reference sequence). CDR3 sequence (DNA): TGTGCCTGGAGAAGGGGGCTAGCGGGAGGGGCAGATACGCAGTATTTT. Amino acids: CAWRRGLAGGADTQYF.

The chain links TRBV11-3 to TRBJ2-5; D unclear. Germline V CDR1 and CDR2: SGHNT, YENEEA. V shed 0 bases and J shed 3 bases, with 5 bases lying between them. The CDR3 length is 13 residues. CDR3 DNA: TGTGCCAGCAGCTTAGAAGCCGAAGAGACCCAGTACTTC. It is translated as CASSLEAEETQYF.

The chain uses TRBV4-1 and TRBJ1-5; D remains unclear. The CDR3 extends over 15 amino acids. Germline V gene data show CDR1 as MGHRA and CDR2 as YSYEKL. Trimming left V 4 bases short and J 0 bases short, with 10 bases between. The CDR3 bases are TGCGCCAGCAGCCCAGCGGGAAATAGCAATCAGCCCCAGCATTTT. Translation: CASSPAGNSNQPQHF.

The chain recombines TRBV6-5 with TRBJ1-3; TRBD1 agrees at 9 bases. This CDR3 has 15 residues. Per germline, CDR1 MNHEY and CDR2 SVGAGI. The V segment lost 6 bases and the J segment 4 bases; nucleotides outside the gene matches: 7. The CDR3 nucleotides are TGTGCCAGCAGCAGAGACAGGGGGACAGGAAACACCATATATTTT. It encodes CASSRDRGTGNTIYF.

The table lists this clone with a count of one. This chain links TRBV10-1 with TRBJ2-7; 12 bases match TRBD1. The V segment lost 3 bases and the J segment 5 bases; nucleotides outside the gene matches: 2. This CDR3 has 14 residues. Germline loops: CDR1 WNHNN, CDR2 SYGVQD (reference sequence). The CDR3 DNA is TGCGCCAGCAGTGAAGGGACAGGGGGCCACGAGCAGTACGTC. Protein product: CASSEGTGGHEQYV.

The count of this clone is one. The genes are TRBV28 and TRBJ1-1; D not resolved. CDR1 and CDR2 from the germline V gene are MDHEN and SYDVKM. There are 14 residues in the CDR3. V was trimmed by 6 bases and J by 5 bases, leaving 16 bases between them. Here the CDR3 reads CASSPGVFATEAFF. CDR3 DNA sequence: TGTGCCAGCAGCCCCGGCGTGTTTGCTACTGAAGCTTTCTTT.

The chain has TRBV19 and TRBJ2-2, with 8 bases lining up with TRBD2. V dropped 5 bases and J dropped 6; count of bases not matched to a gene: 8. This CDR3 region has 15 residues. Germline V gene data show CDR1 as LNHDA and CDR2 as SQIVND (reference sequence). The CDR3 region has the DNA TGTGCCAGTAGTCCCGGGCCGCGGGGGGCCGGGGAGCTGTTTTTT. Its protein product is CASSPGPRGAGELFF.

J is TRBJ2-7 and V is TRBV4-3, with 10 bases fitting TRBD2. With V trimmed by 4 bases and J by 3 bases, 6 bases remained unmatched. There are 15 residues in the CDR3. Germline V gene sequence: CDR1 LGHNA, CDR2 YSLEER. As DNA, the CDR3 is TGCGCCAGCAGCCCTTTCGGACTAGCGGACTACGAGCAGTACTTC. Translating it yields CASSPFGLADYEQYF.

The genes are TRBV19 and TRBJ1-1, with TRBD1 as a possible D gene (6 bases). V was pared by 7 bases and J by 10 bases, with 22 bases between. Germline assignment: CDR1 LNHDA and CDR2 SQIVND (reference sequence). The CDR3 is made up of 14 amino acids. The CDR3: CASTADRGARGAFF. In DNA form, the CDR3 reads TGTGCCAGTACCGCAGATAGGGGGGCACGTGGAGCTTTCTTT.

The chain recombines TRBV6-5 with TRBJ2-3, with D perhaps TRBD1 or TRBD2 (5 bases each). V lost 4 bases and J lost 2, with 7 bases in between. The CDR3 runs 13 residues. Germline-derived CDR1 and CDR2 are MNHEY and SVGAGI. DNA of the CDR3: TGTGCCAGCAGTTTGGGGACCACAGATACGCAGTATTTT. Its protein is CASSLGTTDTQYF.

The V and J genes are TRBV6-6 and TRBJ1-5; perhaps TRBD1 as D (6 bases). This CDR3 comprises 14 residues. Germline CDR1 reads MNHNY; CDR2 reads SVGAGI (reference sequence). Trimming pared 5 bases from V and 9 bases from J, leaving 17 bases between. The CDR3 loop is CASSPPTGLAPQHF. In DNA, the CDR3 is TGTGCCAGCAGTCCCCCGACAGGCCTGGCGCCCCAGCATTTT.

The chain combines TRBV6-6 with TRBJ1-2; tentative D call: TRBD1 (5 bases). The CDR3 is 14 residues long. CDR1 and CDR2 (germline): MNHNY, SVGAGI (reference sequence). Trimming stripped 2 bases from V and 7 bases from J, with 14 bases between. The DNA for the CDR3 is TGTGCCAGCAGTTACGGGGCATTAGGGAGTGGCTACACCTTC. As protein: CASSYGALGSGYTF.

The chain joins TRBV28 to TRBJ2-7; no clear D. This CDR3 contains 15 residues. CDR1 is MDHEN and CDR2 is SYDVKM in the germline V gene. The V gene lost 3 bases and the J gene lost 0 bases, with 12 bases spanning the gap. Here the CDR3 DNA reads TGTGCCAGCAGTTTCAGGACCCTCCTCTCCTACGAGCAGTACTTC. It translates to CASSFRTLLSYEQYF.

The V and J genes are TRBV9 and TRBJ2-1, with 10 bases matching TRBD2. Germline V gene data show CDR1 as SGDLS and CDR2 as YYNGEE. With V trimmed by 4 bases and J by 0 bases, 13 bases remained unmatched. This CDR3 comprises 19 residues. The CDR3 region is CASSPRGLAGDLSYNEQFF. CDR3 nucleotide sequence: TGTGCCAGCAGCCCTAGAGGCCTAGCGGGGGACCTCTCCTACAATGAGCAGTTCTTC.